Listed below are T cell receptor beta chains from one sample, sequenced in a study of T cell responses to AZD1222 COVID-19 vaccine. Clones were read by immunoSEQ multiplex PCR, and TCRdb kept only the in-frame ones, dropping some. The table shows tens of thousands of clones, with 85% occurring only once. The source was peripheral blood, collected on day 0 of AZD1222 vaccination. Receptors were obtained from an adult in good health. The CDR3 runs from the conserved cysteine through the conserved F or W. The order of the fields is D gene, J gene, clone size, V gene, CDR3 DNA, CDR3 protein. The D gene is left open where the match is weak. Clone size is shown for a subset of rows, as once, few, many or a class of expanded clone.

d_gene: NA; j_gene: TRBJ1-5; abundance: NA; v_gene: TRBV18; CDR3nt: TGTGCCAGCTCACTAGCTTTCCTTAGCAATCAGCCCCAGCATTTT; CDR3aa: CASSLAFLSNQPQHF
d_gene: NA; j_gene: TRBJ1-6; abundance: NA; v_gene: TRBV9; CDR3nt: TGTGCCAGCAGCGTAGGCCCAGAAAAGAGTTCACCCCTCCACTTT; CDR3aa: CASSVGPEKSSPLHF
d_gene: NA; j_gene: TRBJ1-1; abundance: NA; v_gene: TRBV5-1; CDR3nt: TGCGCCAGCAGCTTGTCAAGGAGAGAGACTGAAGCTTTCTTT; CDR3aa: CASSLSRRETEAFF
d_gene: NA; j_gene: TRBJ2-7; abundance: NA; v_gene: TRBV28; CDR3nt: TGTGCCAGCAGTTTACTGGCCTACGAGCAGTACTTC; CDR3aa: CASSLLAYEQYF
d_gene: NA; j_gene: TRBJ1-1; abundance: NA; v_gene: TRBV12-3/TRBV12-4; CDR3nt: TGTGCCAGCAGTGTGAGGACGGAGACTGAAGCTTTCTTT; CDR3aa: CASSVRTETEAFF
d_gene: NA; j_gene: TRBJ1-6; abundance: NA; v_gene: TRBV6-5; CDR3nt: TGTGCCAGCTCCATCCGAGGTTCCTATAATTCACCCCTCCACTTT; CDR3aa: CASSIRGSYNSPLHF
d_gene: NA; j_gene: TRBJ2-5; abundance: NA; v_gene: TRBV7-8; CDR3nt: TGTGCCAGCAGCTCCTACGGAGGGAAACAAGAGACCCAGTACTTC; CDR3aa: CASSSYGGKQETQYF
d_gene: NA; j_gene: TRBJ2-7; abundance: NA; v_gene: TRBV7-8; CDR3nt: TGTGCCAGCAGCTTATATGGGGTAGACTACGAGCAGTACTTC; CDR3aa: CASSLYGVDYEQYF
d_gene: NA; j_gene: TRBJ2-1; abundance: NA; v_gene: TRBV28; CDR3nt: TGTGCCAGCAGTCAGATAGGGAGGAATGAGCAGTTCTTC; CDR3aa: CASSQIGRNEQFF
d_gene: TRBD1; j_gene: TRBJ1-4; abundance: NA; v_gene: TRBV6-5; CDR3nt: TGTGCCAGCAGATATAGGGGGCACGGTGAAAAACTGTTTTTT; CDR3aa: CASRYRGHGEKLFF
d_gene: NA; j_gene: TRBJ1-1; abundance: few; v_gene: TRBV7-8; CDR3nt: TGTGCCAGCAGCCCGAAGCAATTGGCCATGAACACTGAAGCTTTCTTT; CDR3aa: CASSPKQLAMNTEAFF
d_gene: NA; j_gene: TRBJ1-5; abundance: NA; v_gene: TRBV28; CDR3nt: TGTGCCAGCAGTCAGTATGAGGGTCGGAAGCCCCAGCATTTT; CDR3aa: CASSQYEGRKPQHF
d_gene: NA; j_gene: TRBJ2-7; abundance: many; v_gene: TRBV19; CDR3nt: TGTGCCAGTAGTACGTCACAGGGCCTGCCGGCATGGAACGAGCAGTACTTC; CDR3aa: CASSTSQGLPAWNEQYF
d_gene: NA; j_gene: TRBJ1-2; abundance: NA; v_gene: TRBV19; CDR3nt: TGTGCCAGTAGTATTCGGCCCAGCCCCCACTATGGCTACACCTTC; CDR3aa: CASSIRPSPHYGYTF
d_gene: NA; j_gene: TRBJ2-7; abundance: NA; v_gene: TRBV15; CDR3nt: TGTGCCACCAGCAGAGATTTGGGGAGGGTTGGACAGCTATTGACCTACGAGCAGTACTTC; CDR3aa: CATSRDLGRVGQLLTYEQYF
d_gene: TRBD2; j_gene: TRBJ2-2; abundance: few; v_gene: TRBV6-5; CDR3nt: TGTGCCAGCACGATCGGGACGGGAGGCACCGGGGAGCTGTTTTTT; CDR3aa: CASTIGTGGTGELFF
d_gene: TRBD1; j_gene: TRBJ1-5; abundance: NA; v_gene: TRBV2; CDR3nt: TGTGCCAGCAGCGACGGACAGGTCGACCAGCCCCAGCATTTT; CDR3aa: CASSDGQVDQPQHF
d_gene: TRBD2; j_gene: TRBJ2-7; abundance: NA; v_gene: TRBV5-4; CDR3nt: TGTGCCAGCAGCTCGGAGACTAGCGGGGGGCCCCACGAGCAGTACTTC; CDR3aa: CASSSETSGGPHEQYF
d_gene: TRBD2; j_gene: TRBJ2-7; abundance: NA; v_gene: TRBV27; CDR3nt: TGTGCCAGCAGTTTTCTCGGGGGGAGGGAGCAGTACTTC; CDR3aa: CASSFLGGREQYF
d_gene: NA; j_gene: TRBJ1-1; abundance: NA; v_gene: TRBV5-1; CDR3nt: TGCGCCAGCAGCGACTCGGTCTTACAGAACACTGAAGCTTTCTTT; CDR3aa: CASSDSVLQNTEAFF
d_gene: NA; j_gene: TRBJ2-1; abundance: NA; v_gene: TRBV7-8; CDR3nt: TGTGCCAGCAGCGATACAGGGACCTCCTACAATGAGCAGTTCTTC; CDR3aa: CASSDTGTSYNEQFF
d_gene: TRBD1; j_gene: TRBJ2-7; abundance: NA; v_gene: TRBV5-4; CDR3nt: TGTGCCAGCAGTAGGGACAGGGGCCTTTACGAGCAGTACTTC; CDR3aa: CASSRDRGLYEQYF
d_gene: TRBD2; j_gene: TRBJ2-3; abundance: NA; v_gene: TRBV18; CDR3nt: TGTGCCAGCTCACTCCGGATGACTAGCGGCACAGATACGCAGTATTTT; CDR3aa: CASSLRMTSGTDTQYF
d_gene: NA; j_gene: TRBJ2-7; abundance: NA; v_gene: TRBV28; CDR3nt: TGTGCCAGCAGTTTAAGGGTGCCCTACGAGCAGTACTTC; CDR3aa: CASSLRVPYEQYF
d_gene: NA; j_gene: TRBJ1-5; abundance: NA; v_gene: TRBV29-1; CDR3nt: TGCAGCGCGGGACACCTTGATCAGCCCCAGCATTTT; CDR3aa: CSAGHLDQPQHF
d_gene: NA; j_gene: TRBJ2-7; abundance: NA; v_gene: TRBV20-1; CDR3nt: TGCAGTGCCTTCCAGAGGAACGAGCAGTACTTC; CDR3aa: CSAFQRNEQYF